This TCR beta chain derives from a study of blood T cell repertoires in COVID-19. The table came from immunoSEQ multiplex PCR; TCRdb's copy has only in-frame clones and leaves some out. This table has fewer than 350,000 clones, about nine tenths appearing once. This TCR was recovered from a man in his fifties or sixties who had recovered from COVID-19. The sample consisted of PBMCs or T cells enriched from blood (not recorded which).

For the CDR3, the DNA is TGTGCCAGCAGCTTATACAGGGAGTCACCCCTCCACTTT. Its translation: CASSLYRESPLHF. This chain uses TRBV7-2 with TRBJ1-6, with D perhaps matching TRBD1 (6 bases). This CDR3 has 13 residues. Between the trimmed V and J ends, which lost 2 bases and 10 bases, there was a span of 9 bases. Germline V gene lookup returns CDR1 SGHTA and CDR2 FQGNSA.